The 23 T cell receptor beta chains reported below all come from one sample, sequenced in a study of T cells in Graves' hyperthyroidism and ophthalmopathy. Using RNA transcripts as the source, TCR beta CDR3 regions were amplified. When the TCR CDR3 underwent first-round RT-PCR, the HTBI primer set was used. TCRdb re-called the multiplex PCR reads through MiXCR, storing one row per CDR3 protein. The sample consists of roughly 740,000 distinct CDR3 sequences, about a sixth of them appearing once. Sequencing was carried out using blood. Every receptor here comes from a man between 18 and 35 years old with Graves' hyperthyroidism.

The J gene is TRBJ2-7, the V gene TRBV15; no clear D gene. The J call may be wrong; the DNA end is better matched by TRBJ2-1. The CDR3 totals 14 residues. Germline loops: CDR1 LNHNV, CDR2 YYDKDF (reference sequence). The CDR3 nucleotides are TGTGCCACCAGCAGAGATCTCTTCGTGGCCGAGCAGTTCTTC. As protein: CATSRDLFVAEQFF.

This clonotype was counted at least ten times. The CDR3, as DNA: TGTGCCAGCAGTATGACGTTGGGTCAGCCCCAGCATTTT. Translation gives CASSMTLGQPQHF. The V and J genes are TRBV2 and TRBJ1-5; D uncertain. V lost 5 bases and J 6 bases, leaving 11 bases between the germline ends. Looked up from germline, CDR1 is SNHLY and CDR2 is FYNNEI. The CDR3 runs to 13 residues.

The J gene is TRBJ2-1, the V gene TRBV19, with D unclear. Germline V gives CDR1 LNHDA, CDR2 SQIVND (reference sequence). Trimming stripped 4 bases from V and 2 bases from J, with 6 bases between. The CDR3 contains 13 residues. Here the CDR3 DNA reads TGTGCCAGTAGTACAACACCCTACAATGAGCAGTTCTTC. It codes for CASSTTPYNEQFF.

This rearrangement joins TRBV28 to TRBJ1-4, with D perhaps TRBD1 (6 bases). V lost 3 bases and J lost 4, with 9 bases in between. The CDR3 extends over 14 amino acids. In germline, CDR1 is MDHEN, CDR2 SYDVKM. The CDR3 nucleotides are TGTGCCAGCAGTTTGAGGGGGGATAATGAAAAACTGTTTTTT. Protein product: CASSLRGDNEKLFF.

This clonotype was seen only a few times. For the CDR3, the DNA is TGTGCCAGCAGGCTCCCTGGGGGTCGGAACACTGAAGCTTTCTTT. Its protein is CASRLPGGRNTEAFF. The chain carries TRBV2 and TRBJ1-1; D might be TRBD1 (5 bases). Trimming left V 6 bases short and J 1 base short, with 15 bases between. The CDR3 length is 15 residues. The germline V gene has CDR1 SNHLY and CDR2 FYNNEI.

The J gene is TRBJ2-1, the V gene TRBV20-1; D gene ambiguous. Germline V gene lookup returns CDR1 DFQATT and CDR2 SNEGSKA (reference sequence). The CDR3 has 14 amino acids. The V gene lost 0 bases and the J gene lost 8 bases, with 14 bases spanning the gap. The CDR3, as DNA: TGCAGTGCTAGAGAGTTCGCTGCGAGCGATGAGCAGTTCTTC. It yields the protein CSAREFAASDEQFF.

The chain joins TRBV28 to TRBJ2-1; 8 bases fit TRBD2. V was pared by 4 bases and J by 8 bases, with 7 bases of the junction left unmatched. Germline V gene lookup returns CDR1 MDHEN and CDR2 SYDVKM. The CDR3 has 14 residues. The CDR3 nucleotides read TGTGCCAGCAGTTCCTCGGGAGGGCCCCATGAGCAGTTCTTC. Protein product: CASSSSGGPHEQFF. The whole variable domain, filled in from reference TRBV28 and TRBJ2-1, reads DVKVTQSSRYLVKRTGEKVFLECVQDMDHENMFWYRQDPGLGLRLIYFSYDVKMKEKGDIPEGYSVSREKKERFSLILESASTNQTSMYLCASSSSGGPHEQFFGPGTRLTVL.

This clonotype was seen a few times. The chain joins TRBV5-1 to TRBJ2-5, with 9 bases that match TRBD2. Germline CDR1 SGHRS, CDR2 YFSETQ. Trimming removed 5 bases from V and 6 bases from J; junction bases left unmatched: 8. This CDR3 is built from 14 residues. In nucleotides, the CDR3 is TGCGCCAGCAGAGGAAATAGCGGGAGCCAGACCCAGTACTTC. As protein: CASRGNSGSQTQYF.

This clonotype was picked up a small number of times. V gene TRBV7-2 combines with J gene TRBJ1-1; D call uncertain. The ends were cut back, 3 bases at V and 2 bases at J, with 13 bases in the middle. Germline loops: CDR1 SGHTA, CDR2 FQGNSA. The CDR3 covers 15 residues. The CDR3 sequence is CASSFTTGFNTEAFF. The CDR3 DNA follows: TGTGCCAGCAGCTTCACTACGGGATTCAACACTGAAGCTTTCTTT.

The CDR3 reads CSVSPYRGNTEAFF. CDR3 nucleotides: TGCAGCGTCAGTCCGTATAGGGGGAACACTGAAGCTTTCTTT. The V and J genes are TRBV29-1 and TRBJ1-1, with D tentatively TRBD1 (5 bases). Germline V gives CDR1 SQVTM, CDR2 ANQGSEA. Deletions cut 6 bases from V and 1 base from J, with 15 bases between. The CDR3 contains 14 residues.

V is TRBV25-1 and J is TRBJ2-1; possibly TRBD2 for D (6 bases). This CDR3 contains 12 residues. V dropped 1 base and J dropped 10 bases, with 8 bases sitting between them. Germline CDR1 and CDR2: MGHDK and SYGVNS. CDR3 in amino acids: CASSEFGREQFF. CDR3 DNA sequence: TGTGCCAGCAGTGAATTCGGGAGAGAGCAGTTCTTC. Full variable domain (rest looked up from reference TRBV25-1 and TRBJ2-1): EADIYQTPRYLVIGTGKKITLECSQTMGHDKMYWYQQDPGMELHLIHYSYGVNSTEKGDLSSESTVSRIRTEHFPLTLESARPSHTSQYLCASSEFGREQFFGPGTRLTVL.

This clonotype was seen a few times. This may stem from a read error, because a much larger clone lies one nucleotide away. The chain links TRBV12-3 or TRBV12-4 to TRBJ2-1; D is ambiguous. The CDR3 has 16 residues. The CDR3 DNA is TGTACCAGCAGTTCATCCCAGGAAAGCTCCTACAATGAGCAGTTCTTC. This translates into CTSSSSQESSYNEQFF.

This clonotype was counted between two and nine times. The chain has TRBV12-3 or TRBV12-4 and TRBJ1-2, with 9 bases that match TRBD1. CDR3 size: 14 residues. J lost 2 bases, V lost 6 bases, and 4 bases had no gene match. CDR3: CASRGQGQNYGYTF. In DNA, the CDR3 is TGTGCCAGCAGAGGACAGGGGCAGAACTATGGCTACACCTTC.

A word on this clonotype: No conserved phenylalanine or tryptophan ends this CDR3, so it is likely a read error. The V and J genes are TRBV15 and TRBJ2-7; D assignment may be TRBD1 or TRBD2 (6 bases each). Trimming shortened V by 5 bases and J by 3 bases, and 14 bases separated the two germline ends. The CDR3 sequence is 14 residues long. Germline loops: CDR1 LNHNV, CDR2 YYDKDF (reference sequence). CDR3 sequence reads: CATSGLRGLYEQYS. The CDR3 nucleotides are TGTGCCACCAGCGGCCTCAGGGGACTCTACGAGCAGTACTCC.

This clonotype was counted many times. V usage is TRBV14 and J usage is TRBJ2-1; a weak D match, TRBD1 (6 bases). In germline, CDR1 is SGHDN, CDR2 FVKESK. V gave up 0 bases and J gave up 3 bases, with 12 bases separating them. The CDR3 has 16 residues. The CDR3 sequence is CASSQERQGHYNEQFF. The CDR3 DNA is TGTGCCAGCAGCCAAGAAAGGCAGGGGCACTACAATGAGCAGTTCTTC.

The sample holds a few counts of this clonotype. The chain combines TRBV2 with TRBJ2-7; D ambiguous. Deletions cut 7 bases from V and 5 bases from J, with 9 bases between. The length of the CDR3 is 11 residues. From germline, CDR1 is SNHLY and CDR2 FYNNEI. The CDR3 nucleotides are TGTGCCAGCACCTGGGCCAACGAGCAGTACTTC. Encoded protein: CASTWANEQYF.

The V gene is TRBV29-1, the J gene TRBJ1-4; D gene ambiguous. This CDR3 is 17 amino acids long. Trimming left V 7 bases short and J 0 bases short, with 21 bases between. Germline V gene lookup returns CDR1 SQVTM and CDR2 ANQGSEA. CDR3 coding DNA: TGCAGCGCGAGGGCTCCCAAGCTAGATGCAACTAATGAAAAACTGTTTTTT. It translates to CSARAPKLDATNEKLFF. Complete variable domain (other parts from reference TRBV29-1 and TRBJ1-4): SAVISQKPSRDICQRGTSLTIQCQVDSQVTMMFWYRQQPGQSLTLIATANQGSEATYESGFVIDKFPISRPNLTFSTLTVSNMSPEDSSIYLCSARAPKLDATNEKLFFGSGTQLSVL.

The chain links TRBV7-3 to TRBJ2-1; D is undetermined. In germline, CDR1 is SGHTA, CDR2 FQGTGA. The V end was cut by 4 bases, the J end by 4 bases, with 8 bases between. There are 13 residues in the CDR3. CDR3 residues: CASSSIRYNEQFF. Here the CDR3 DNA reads TGTGCCAGCAGCTCTATCCGATACAATGAGCAGTTCTTC.

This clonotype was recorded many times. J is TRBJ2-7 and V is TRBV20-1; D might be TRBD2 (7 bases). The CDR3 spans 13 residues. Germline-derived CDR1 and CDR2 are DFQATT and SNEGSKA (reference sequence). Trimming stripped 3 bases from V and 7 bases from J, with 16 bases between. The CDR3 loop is CSASGGGLWEQYF. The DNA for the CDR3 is TGCAGTGCTAGCGGCGGGGGCCTCTGGGAGCAGTACTTC.

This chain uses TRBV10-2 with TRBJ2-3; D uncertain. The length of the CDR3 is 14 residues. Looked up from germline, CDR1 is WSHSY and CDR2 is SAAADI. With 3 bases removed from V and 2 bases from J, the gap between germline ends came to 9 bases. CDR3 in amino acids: CASSDGGDTDTQYF. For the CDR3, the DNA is TGCGCCAGCAGTGACGGCGGAGACACAGATACGCAGTATTTT.

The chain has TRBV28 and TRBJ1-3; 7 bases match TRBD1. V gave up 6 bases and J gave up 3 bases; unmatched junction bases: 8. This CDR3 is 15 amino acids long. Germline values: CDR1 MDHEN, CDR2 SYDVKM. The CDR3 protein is CASRTQGQFGNTIYF. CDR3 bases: TGTGCCAGCAGAACACAGGGGCAGTTTGGAAACACCATATATTTT.

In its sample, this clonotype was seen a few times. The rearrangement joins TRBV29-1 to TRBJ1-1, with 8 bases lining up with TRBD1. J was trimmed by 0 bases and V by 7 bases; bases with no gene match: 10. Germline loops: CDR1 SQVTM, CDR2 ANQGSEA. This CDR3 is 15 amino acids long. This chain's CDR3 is CSGVQGAGMNTEAFF. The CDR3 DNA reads TGCAGCGGGGTCCAGGGGGCGGGGATGAACACTGAAGCTTTCTTT.

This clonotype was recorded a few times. Here the CDR3 DNA reads TGTGCCAGCAGTGACCCGAGGGGCTACACCTTC. Amino acids: CASSDPRGYTF. The genes are TRBV2 and TRBJ1-2; D unclear. The V and J ends lost 3 bases and 8 bases respectively, with 7 bases between them. Germline assignment: CDR1 SNHLY and CDR2 FYNNEI. CDR3 size: 11 residues.